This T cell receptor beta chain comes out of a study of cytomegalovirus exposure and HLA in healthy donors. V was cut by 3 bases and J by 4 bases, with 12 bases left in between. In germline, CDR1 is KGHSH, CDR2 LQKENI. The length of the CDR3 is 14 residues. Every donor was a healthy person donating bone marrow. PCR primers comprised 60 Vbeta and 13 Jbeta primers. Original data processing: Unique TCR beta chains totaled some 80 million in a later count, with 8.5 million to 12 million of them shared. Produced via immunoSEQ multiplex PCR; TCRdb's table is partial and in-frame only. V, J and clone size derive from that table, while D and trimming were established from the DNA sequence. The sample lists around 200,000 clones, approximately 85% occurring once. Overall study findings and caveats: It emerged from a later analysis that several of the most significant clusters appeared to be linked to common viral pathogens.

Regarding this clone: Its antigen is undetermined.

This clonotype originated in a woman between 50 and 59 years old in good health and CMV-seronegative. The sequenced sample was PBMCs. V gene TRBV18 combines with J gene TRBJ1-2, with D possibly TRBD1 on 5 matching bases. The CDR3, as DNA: TGTGCCAGCTCACCCCCGCAGGGCCTCTATGGCTACACCTTC. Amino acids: CASSPPQGLYGYTF. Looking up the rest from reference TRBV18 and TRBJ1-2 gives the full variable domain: NAGVMQNPRHLVRRRGQEARLRCSPMKGHSHVYWYRQLPEEGLKFMVYLQKENIIDESGMPKERFSAEFPKEGPSILRIQQVVRGDSAAYFCASSPPQGLYGYTFGSGTRLTVV.